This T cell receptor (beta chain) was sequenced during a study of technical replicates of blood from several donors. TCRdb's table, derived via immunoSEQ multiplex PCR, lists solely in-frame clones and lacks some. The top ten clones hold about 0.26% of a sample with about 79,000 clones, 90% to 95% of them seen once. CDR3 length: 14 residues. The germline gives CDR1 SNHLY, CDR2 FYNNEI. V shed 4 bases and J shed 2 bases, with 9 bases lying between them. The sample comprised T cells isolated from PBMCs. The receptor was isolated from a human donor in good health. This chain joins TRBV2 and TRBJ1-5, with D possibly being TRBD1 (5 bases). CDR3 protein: CASSVKGGNQPQHF. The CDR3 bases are TGTGCCAGCAGTGTTAAAGGGGGCAATCAGCCCCAGCATTTT.